Listed below are T cell receptor beta chains from one sample, sequenced in a study of CD8 T cells in ankylosing spondylitis. One entry per CDR3 protein results from TCRdb running MiXCR on the 5' RACE reads. Of some 130,000 distinct CDR3 sequences listed, 5.5% to 7.5% are singletons. Sequenced input: blood, either unsorted or a sorted T cell fraction (not recorded which). Receptors were obtained from a female donor with ankylosing spondylitis or in good health (not recorded which). The CDR3 runs from the conserved cysteine through the conserved F or W. The listing skips clone size in some rows; elsewhere it reads once, few, many or a size class.

v_call,clone_size,j_call,cdr3_length,cdr3_aa
TRBV4-2,many,TRBJ1-1,14,CASSQDLGGRAAFF
TRBV7-2,many,TRBJ2-7,14,CASSLDPQGRVQYF
TRBV5-4,many,TRBJ2-1,13,CASSLDHDNEQFF
TRBV7-2,many,TRBJ2-7,15,CASSLVLSSAYEQYF
TRBV3-1,many,TRBJ2-3,17,CASSQEVAGPSTDTQYF
TRBV12-3/TRBV12-4,many,TRBJ1-2,13,CASSLEGNYGYTF
TRBV20-1,many,TRBJ1-2,13,CSARDLGYYGYTF
TRBV7-2,many,TRBJ2-1,13,CASTPPAGREQFF
TRBV5-1,many,TRBJ2-1,14,CASSPGDSFNEQFF
TRBV6-5,many,TRBJ2-1,16,CASSCMTSLKDNEQFF
TRBV5-5,many,TRBJ1-2,15,CASSLEVAPNYGYTF
TRBV4-3,-,TRBJ2-7,13,CASRQGPGYEQYF
TRBV7-3,many,TRBJ1-2,17,CASSLMEGRRANYGYTF
TRBV7-9,many,TRBJ2-3,15,CASSLAGGYTDTQYF
TRBV12-3/TRBV12-4,-,TRBJ2-5,18,CTSSLALTGRVLGETQYF
TRBV27,many,TRBJ1-6,15,CASSSQGIDNSPLHF
TRBV4-1,many,TRBJ1-3,12,CASTGTGNTIYF
TRBV5-1,many,TRBJ1-1,14,CASSLETRRTEAFF
TRBV12-3/TRBV12-4,many,TRBJ2-7,13,CASSWTGLNEQYF
TRBV3-1,-,TRBJ2-5,14,CASSLSGGEETQYF
TRBV6-5,few,TRBJ2-3,17,CASSYSGLAGNTDTQYF
TRBV5-1,-,TRBJ2-5,15,CASSPIGVGTETQYF
TRBV19,many,TRBJ2-2,13,CASSMVRTGELFF
TRBV20-1,many,TRBJ1-2,12,CSAREGPHGYTF
TRBV2,few,TRBJ2-7,12,CASNGQGIEQYF
TRBV4-1,many,TRBJ2-3,15,CASSQERVTTDTQYF
TRBV12-3/TRBV12-4,many,TRBJ2-5,17,CASSLGLHAWGYETQYF
TRBV5-1,many,TRBJ2-7,13,CASSLEGSSEQYF
TRBV7-8,few,TRBJ2-7,15,CASSTQGMLSYEQYF
TRBV11-1,many,TRBJ2-7,16,CASSPRPGHESYEQYF
TRBV7-6,many,TRBJ2-6,17,CASSLEGGSSGANVLTF
TRBV7-3,many,TRBJ2-1,14,CASSFGLANNEQFF
TRBV5-1,-,TRBJ2-1,16,CASSLGSGGASLEQFF
TRBV12-3/TRBV12-4,many,TRBJ2-1,17,CASSLRPGKRLYNEQFF
TRBV7-2,many,TRBJ2-5,14,CASSQSTSDETQYF
TRBV20-1,many,TRBJ1-6,16,CSARAPLGPNNSPLHF
TRBV5-1,many,TRBJ1-6,14,CASSADRGNSPLHF
TRBV5-1,many,TRBJ1-2,14,CASSPTEYGYGYTF
TRBV12-3/TRBV12-4,many,TRBJ1-5,14,CASSLAGFGQPQHF
TRBV7-9,few,TRBJ1-2,16,CASSLEVTGDENGYTF
TRBV14,few,TRBJ1-4,15,CASSDQQGAGEKLFF
TRBV9,many,TRBJ2-1,17,CASSVVSSASSYNEQFF
TRBV7-2,many,TRBJ1-3,15,CASSQAGLGGNTIYF
TRBV7-2,many,TRBJ2-1,12,CASNNYGLEQFF
TRBV27,many,TRBJ1-6,14,CASSPEGAGSPLHF
TRBV4-1,many,TRBJ2-4,19,CASSQEGAGRELAKNIQYF
TRBV30,many,TRBJ2-2,15,CAWSSTGWVTGELFF
TRBV20-1,many,TRBJ2-2,15,CSARGQTGSAGELFF
TRBV29-1,many,TRBJ2-7,12,CSARHGANEQYF
TRBV12-3/TRBV12-4,many,TRBJ2-4,15,CASSPSSGGKNIQYF
TRBV7-6,-,TRBJ2-1,13,CASSLTPTREQFF
TRBV3-1,few,TRBJ2-7,15,CASSSSNSPSYEQYF
TRBV4-3,many,TRBJ2-2,13,CASSQDGAGELFF
TRBV20-1,many,TRBJ2-2,16,CSAPDTHRGDTGELFF
TRBV15,many,TRBJ1-6,16,CATSGGPPLRDSPLHF
TRBV7-2,many,TRBJ2-3,14,CASSLVVGGDTQYF
TRBV18,many,TRBJ1-1,16,CASSPKLQGANTEAFF
TRBV12-3/TRBV12-4,many,TRBJ1-2,12,CASSSGLHGYTF